The rows below give T cell receptor beta chains drawn from one sample of a study of blood T cell repertoires in COVID-19. Sequencing used immunoSEQ multiplex PCR; TCRdb keeps in-frame clones, though not all of them. The sample gives around 200,000 clones, 70% to 90% of which show up once; 12% is in the top ten. The sequenced material came from peripheral blood. Receptor source: a woman under 30 who had recovered from COVID-19. The CDR3 runs from the conserved cysteine through the conserved F or W. A D gene is named only where the DNA matches it firmly. Clone size, where shown, is once, few, many, or a class for clones that have expanded.

d_gene,abundance,v_gene,j_gene,len,CDR3aa,CDR3nt
NA,NA,TRBV7-9,TRBJ2-7,14,CASSSKEAGYEQYF,TGTGCCAGCAGCTCTAAGGAAGCGGGCTACGAGCAGTACTTC
TRBD2,NA,TRBV27,TRBJ2-3,15,CASSLGGRSTDTQYF,TGTGCCAGCAGTTTGGGCGGGAGAAGCACAGATACGCAGTATTTT
NA,NA,TRBV19,TRBJ2-2,14,CASTEGMVTGELFF,TGTGCCAGTACAGAGGGTATGGTCACCGGGGAGCTGTTTTTT
NA,NA,TRBV4-1,TRBJ1-4,16,CASSQLEGGGNEKLFF,TGCGCCAGCAGCCAACTGGAAGGGGGGGGTAATGAAAAACTGTTTTTT
NA,NA,TRBV25-1,TRBJ1-6,14,CASSVIQSNSPLHF,TGTGCCAGCAGTGTTATTCAGTCAAATTCACCCCTCCACTTT
NA,NA,TRBV18,TRBJ1-2,14,CASSPRSVSGGYTF,TGTGCCAGCTCACCACGGTCGGTATCCGGTGGCTACACCTTC
NA,once,TRBV7-9,TRBJ1-5,14,CASSVQGSNQPQHF,TGTGCCAGCAGCGTACAGGGTAGCAATCAGCCCCAGCATTTT
TRBD2,NA,TRBV5-4,TRBJ2-2,16,CASSRYTGGTTGELFF,TGTGCCAGCAGTCGTTACACGGGAGGAACCACCGGGGAGCTGTTTTTT
TRBD2,NA,TRBV4-2,TRBJ2-2,16,CASSQREVPNTGELFF,TGTGCCAGCAGCCAGCGGGAGGTTCCGAACACCGGGGAGCTGTTTTTT
TRBD1,NA,TRBV24-1,TRBJ2-1,15,CATSDPSGTGNEQFF,TGTGCCACCAGTGATCCGAGCGGGACAGGGAATGAGCAGTTCTTC
NA,NA,TRBV2,TRBJ2-6,15,CASSGGHSGANVLTF,TGTGCCAGCAGCGGGGGGCACTCTGGGGCCAACGTCCTGACTTTC
TRBD1,NA,TRBV4-3,TRBJ2-2,16,CASSQDRTGGLRELFF,TGCGCCAGCAGCCAAGATCGGACAGGGGGGTTAAGGGAGCTGTTTTTT
TRBD1,NA,TRBV20-1,TRBJ1-1,13,CSASWTGDTEAFF,TGCAGTGCGAGTTGGACAGGGGACACTGAAGCTTTCTTT
TRBD1,NA,TRBV7-9,TRBJ1-2,16,CASSPGTGLGDYGYTF,TGTGCCAGCAGCCCCGGGACAGGGCTGGGGGACTATGGCTACACCTTC
NA,NA,TRBV28,TRBJ2-7,10,CASGSYEQYF,TGTGCCAGCGGTAGCTACGAGCAGTACTTC
TRBD2,NA,TRBV5-1,TRBJ2-7,16,CASSYQLAGGPYEQYF,TGCGCCAGCAGCTATCAACTAGCGGGAGGGCCCTACGAGCAGTACTTC
TRBD2,NA,TRBV5-1,TRBJ2-1,13,CASRREVPNEQFF,TGCGCCAGCAGACGGGAGGTGCCTAATGAGCAGTTCTTC
TRBD1,NA,TRBV3-1/TRBV3-2,TRBJ1-6,14,CASRRQGANSPLHF,TGTGCCAGCCGAAGACAGGGGGCTAATTCACCCCTCCACTTT
TRBD1,NA,TRBV7-6,TRBJ2-5,16,CASSPGQPLWDETQYF,TGTGCCAGCAGTCCGGGACAGCCGCTTTGGGACGAGACCCAGTACTTC
TRBD1,once,TRBV15,TRBJ2-3,17,CATSARYTGEWSDTQYF,TGTGCCACCAGCGCGAGGTATACAGGGGAGTGGTCAGATACGCAGTATTTT
TRBD1,NA,TRBV5-1,TRBJ1-2,16,CASSPLSQGSNYGYTF,TGCGCCAGCAGCCCGCTTTCACAGGGGAGTAACTATGGCTACACCTTC
NA,NA,TRBV4-3,TRBJ1-4,13,CASSQELGQKLFF,TGCGCCAGCAGCCAAGAGTTGGGGCAAAAACTGTTTTTT
NA,NA,TRBV14,TRBJ2-7,15,CASSRGGIMEYEQYF,TGTGCCAGCAGCCGGGGCGGGATAATGGAATACGAGCAGTACTTC
NA,NA,TRBV4-1,TRBJ2-3,14,CASSARTGTDTQYF,TGCGCCAGCAGCGCCCGGACTGGCACAGATACGCAGTATTTT
NA,NA,TRBV5-1,TRBJ2-7,13,CASSLVWGGEQYF,TGCGCCAGCAGCTTGGTCTGGGGCGGAGAGCAGTACTTC
NA,NA,TRBV19,TRBJ1-1,14,CASSDRYSESEAFF,TGTGCCAGTAGTGACAGGTATTCCGAGAGTGAAGCTTTCTTT
TRBD2,NA,TRBV7-9,TRBJ2-3,16,CASSLGLAGLTDTQYF,TGTGCCAGCAGCTTGGGACTAGCGGGACTCACAGATACGCAGTATTTT
NA,NA,TRBV7-6,TRBJ1-4,17,CASSWVPIGSTNEKLFF,TGTGCCAGCAGCTGGGTCCCAATCGGGTCGACTAATGAAAAACTGTTTTTT
TRBD2,NA,TRBV27,TRBJ2-1,17,CASSLQGLGISYNEQFF,TGTGCCAGCAGTTTACAGGGACTAGGCATAAGCTACAATGAGCAGTTCTTC
TRBD2,NA,TRBV6-4,TRBJ2-1,14,CASSVLAGHNEQFF,TGTGCCAGCAGTGTTCTAGCGGGCCACAATGAGCAGTTCTTC
NA,once,TRBV15,TRBJ2-2,14,CATGTSLNTGELFF,TGTGCCACCGGGACAAGCTTGAACACCGGGGAGCTGTTTTTT
NA,NA,TRBV7-2,TRBJ2-2,16,CASSLDRPPNTGELFF,TGTGCCAGCAGCTTAGACAGGCCTCCGAACACCGGGGAGCTGTTTTTT
NA,NA,TRBV4-1,TRBJ2-2,14,CASSQDPLGRELFF,TGCGCCAGCAGCCAAGATCCGCTTGGCAGGGAGCTGTTTTTT
NA,NA,TRBV19,TRBJ2-1,13,CASSIAVDNEQFF,TGTGCCAGTAGTATAGCGGTGGACAATGAGCAGTTCTTC
TRBD1,NA,TRBV6-5,TRBJ1-2,13,CASREGALYGYTF,TGTGCCAGCAGAGAGGGGGCCCTCTATGGCTACACCTTC
NA,NA,TRBV4-1,TRBJ2-5,14,CASSPLATGETQYF,TGCGCCAGCTCTCCGCTAGCGACCGGGGAGACCCAGTACTTC
TRBD2,NA,TRBV11-3,TRBJ2-3,17,CASSSPGLAEPTDTQYF,TGTGCCAGCAGCTCCCCGGGACTAGCGGAACCCACAGATACGCAGTATTTT
NA,NA,TRBV9,TRBJ1-1,15,CASSVAGGENTEAFF,TGTGCCAGCAGCGTAGCGGGGGGTGAGAACACTGAAGCTTTCTTT
NA,NA,TRBV13,TRBJ2-1,13,CASSSRQVTNQFF,TGTGCCAGCAGCTCCAGACAGGTTACTAATCAGTTCTTC
TRBD2,NA,TRBV4-3,TRBJ2-2,16,CASSRRLAGYTGELFF,TGCGCCAGCAGCCGACGACTAGCGGGATATACCGGGGAGCTGTTTTTT
TRBD1,NA,TRBV2,TRBJ2-7,13,CASSVGQSSEQYF,TGTGCCAGCAGTGTGGGACAGTCCTCCGAGCAGTACTTC
NA,NA,TRBV15,TRBJ1-5,15,CATSRDLRDGEPQHF,TGTGCCACCAGCAGAGATCTTCGGGATGGGGAGCCCCAGCATTTT
NA,once,TRBV27,TRBJ1-4,16,CASSWGRAGVDEKLFF,TGTGCCAGCAGTTGGGGGCGTGCAGGGGTTGATGAAAAACTGTTTTTT
NA,NA,TRBV21-1,TRBJ2-1,19,CASSPPPRTSGRPYNEQFF,TGTGCCAGCAGCCCCCCTCCTCGGACTAGCGGGAGGCCCTACAATGAGCAGTTCTTC
NA,NA,TRBV11-2,TRBJ2-7,12,CASSLVVYEQYF,TGTGCCAGCAGCTTAGTCGTTTACGAGCAGTACTTC
NA,once,TRBV5-1,TRBJ1-1,15,CASSLDRGFITEAFF,TGCGCCAGCAGCTTGGATAGAGGGTTCATCACTGAAGCTTTCTTT
TRBD2,NA,TRBV5-6,TRBJ2-7,13,CASSLVGGREQYF,TGTGCCAGCAGCTTGGTCGGCGGGAGGGAGCAGTACTTC
NA,NA,TRBV27,TRBJ2-7,13,CASRQRSSYEQYF,TGTGCCAGCAGGCAGAGGAGCTCCTACGAGCAGTACTTC